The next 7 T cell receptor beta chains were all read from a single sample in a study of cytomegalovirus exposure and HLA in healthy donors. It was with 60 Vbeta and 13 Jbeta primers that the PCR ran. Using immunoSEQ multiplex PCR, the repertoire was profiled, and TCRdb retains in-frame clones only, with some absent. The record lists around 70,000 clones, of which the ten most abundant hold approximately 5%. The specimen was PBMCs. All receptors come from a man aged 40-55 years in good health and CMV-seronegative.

The CDR3 loop reads CASNRQGRSGNTIYF. DNA for the CDR3: TGTGCCAGCAACAGACAGGGAAGGTCTGGAAACACCATATATTTT. The chain has TRBV6-6 and TRBJ1-3; 7 nucleotides align to TRBD1. Germline V CDR1 and CDR2: MNHNY, SVGAGI (reference sequence). Unmatched junction bases numbered 7, after V lost 7 bases and J lost 1 base. This CDR3 region has 15 residues.

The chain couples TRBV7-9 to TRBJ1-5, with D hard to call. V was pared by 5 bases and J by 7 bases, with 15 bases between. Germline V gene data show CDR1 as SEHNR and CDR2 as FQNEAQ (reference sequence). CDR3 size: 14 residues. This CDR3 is CASSPQDSRQPQHF. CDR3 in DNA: TGTGCCAGCAGCCCACAAGATAGCCGCCAGCCCCAGCATTTT.

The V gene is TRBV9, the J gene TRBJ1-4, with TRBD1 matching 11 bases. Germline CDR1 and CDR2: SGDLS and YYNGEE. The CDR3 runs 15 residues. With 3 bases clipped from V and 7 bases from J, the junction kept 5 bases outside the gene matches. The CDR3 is CASSGTGTGGEKLFF. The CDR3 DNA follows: TGTGCCAGCAGCGGCACCGGGACAGGGGGTGAAAAACTGTTTTTT.

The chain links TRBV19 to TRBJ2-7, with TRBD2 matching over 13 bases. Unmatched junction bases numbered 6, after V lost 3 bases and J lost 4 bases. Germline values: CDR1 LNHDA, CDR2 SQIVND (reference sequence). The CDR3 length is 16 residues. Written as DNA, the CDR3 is TGTGCCAGTAGTATCCGACTAGCGGGAGGATTGTACGAGCAGTACTTC. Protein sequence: CASSIRLAGGLYEQYF.

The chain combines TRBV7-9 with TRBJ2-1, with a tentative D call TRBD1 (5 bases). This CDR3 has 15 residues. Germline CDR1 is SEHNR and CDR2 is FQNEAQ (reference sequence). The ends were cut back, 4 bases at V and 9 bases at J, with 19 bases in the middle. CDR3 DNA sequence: TGTGCCAGCAGCTCCAGGGATAGGGCTTTTAGTGAGCAGTTCTTC. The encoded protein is CASSSRDRAFSEQFF.

Here the CDR3 reads CASSLIQGARDGYTF. The CDR3 nucleotides read TGTGCCAGCAGTTTAATCCAGGGGGCGCGTGATGGCTACACCTTC. V gene TRBV27 combines with J gene TRBJ1-2; TRBD1 aligns across 8 bases. J was trimmed by 6 bases and V by 2 bases; bases with no gene match: 8. The CDR3 is 15 amino acids. Germline V lookup: CDR1 MNHEY, CDR2 SMNVEV (reference sequence).

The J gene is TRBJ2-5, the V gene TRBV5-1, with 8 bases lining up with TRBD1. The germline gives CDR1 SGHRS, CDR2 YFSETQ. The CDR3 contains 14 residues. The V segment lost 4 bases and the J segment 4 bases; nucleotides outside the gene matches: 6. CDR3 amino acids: CASSIGQGRETQYF. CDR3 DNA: TGCGCCAGCAGCATAGGACAGGGTCGAGAGACCCAGTACTTC. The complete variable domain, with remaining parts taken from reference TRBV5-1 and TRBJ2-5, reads KAGVTQTPRYLIKTRGQQVTLSCSPISGHRSVSWYQQTPGQGLQFLFEYFSETQRNKGNFPGRFSGRQFSNSRSEMNVSTLELGDSALYLCASSIGQGRETQYFGPGTRLLVL.